This T cell receptor beta chain was observed in a study of control samples from healthy donors and cancer patients. Notes on this clone: Other DNA sequences within the sample encode an identical CDR3.

Trimming took 7 bases from V and 5 from J, leaving 17 bases between them. The CDR3 is 14 residues long. Germline assignment: CDR1 LGHDT and CDR2 YNNKEL (reference sequence). Sequencing used immunoSEQ multiplex PCR; TCRdb keeps in-frame clones, though not all of them. Among 80,000 to 100,000 clones listed, roughly 92% were seen once. Sequencing was done on a sample of blood. This TCR derives from a human donor in good health. The donor label of this sample is uncertain. The V and J genes are TRBV3-1 (or the pseudogene TRBV3-2) and TRBJ1-1; a weak D match, TRBD1 (6 bases). CDR3 residues: CASTTGQRNTEAFF. CDR3 DNA: TGTGCCAGCACTACTGGACAGAGGAATACTGAAGCTTTCTTT.